This T cell receptor (beta chain) emerged from a study of blood T cell repertoires in COVID-19. Study in general: Samples of COVID-19 (acute and convalescent) were obtained from the United States, Italy and Spain. The cDNA or gDNA used as material had been derived from T cells, B-cell-depleted T cells, or PBMCs.

The germline CDR1 and CDR2 sequences are MGHRA and YSYEKL. The CDR3 covers 13 residues. Source study methods: Amplification of reference gene primers was used by the study to estimate nucleated cell counts. Profiling relied on immunoSEQ multiplex PCR, and the TCRdb table lists in-frame clones only, not all of them. The V and J calls and clone size were taken over from that table, and D and trimming were inferred from the DNA. The table lists roughly 200,000 clones, approximately 83% of them singletons. The source material was peripheral blood. The receptor's source is a human donor with active or convalescent COVID-19. The donor label of this sample is uncertain. The chain couples TRBV4-1 to TRBJ2-7; D is perhaps TRBD1 (6 bases). Here the CDR3 DNA reads TGCGCAGCAGGGGACGGAGTCTCCTACGAGCAGTACTTC. It yields the protein CAAGDGVSYEQYF.